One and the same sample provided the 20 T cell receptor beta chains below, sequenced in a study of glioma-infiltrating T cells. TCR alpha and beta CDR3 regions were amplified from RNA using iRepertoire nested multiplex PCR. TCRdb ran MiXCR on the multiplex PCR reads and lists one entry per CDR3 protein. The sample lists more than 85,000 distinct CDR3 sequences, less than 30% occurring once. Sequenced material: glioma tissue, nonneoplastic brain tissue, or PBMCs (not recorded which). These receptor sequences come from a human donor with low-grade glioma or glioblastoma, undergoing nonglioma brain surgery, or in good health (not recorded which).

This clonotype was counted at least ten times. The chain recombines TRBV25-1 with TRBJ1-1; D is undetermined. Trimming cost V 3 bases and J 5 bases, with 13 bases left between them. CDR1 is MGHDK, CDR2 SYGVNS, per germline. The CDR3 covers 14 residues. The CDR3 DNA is TGTGCCAGCAGTGACAGTGTAGGGCGTACTGAAGCTTTCTTT. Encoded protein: CASSDSVGRTEAFF.

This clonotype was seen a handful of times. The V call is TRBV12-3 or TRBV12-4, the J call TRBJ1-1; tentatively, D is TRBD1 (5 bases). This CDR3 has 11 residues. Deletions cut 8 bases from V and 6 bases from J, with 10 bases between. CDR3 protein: CASGGRAEAFF. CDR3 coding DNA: TGTGCCAGCGGAGGCAGGGCTGAAGCTTTCTTT.

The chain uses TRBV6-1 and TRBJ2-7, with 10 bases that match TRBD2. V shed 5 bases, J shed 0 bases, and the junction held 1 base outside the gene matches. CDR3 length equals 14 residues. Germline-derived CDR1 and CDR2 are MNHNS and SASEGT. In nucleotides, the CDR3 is TGTGCCAGCAGTCGACTAGCGGGCTCCTACGAGCAGTACTTC. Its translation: CASSRLAGSYEQYF.

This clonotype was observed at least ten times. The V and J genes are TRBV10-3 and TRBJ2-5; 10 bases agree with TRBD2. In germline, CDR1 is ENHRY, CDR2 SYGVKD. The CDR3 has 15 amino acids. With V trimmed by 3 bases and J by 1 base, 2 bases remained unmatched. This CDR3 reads CAISEGTSAQETQYF. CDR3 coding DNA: TGTGCCATCAGTGAAGGGACTAGCGCCCAAGAGACCCAGTACTTC.

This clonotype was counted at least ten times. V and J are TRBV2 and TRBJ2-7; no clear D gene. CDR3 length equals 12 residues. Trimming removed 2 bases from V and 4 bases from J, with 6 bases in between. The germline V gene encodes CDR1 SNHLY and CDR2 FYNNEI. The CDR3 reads CASSELGYEQYF. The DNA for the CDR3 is TGTGCCAGCAGTGAATTGGGTTACGAGCAGTACTTC.

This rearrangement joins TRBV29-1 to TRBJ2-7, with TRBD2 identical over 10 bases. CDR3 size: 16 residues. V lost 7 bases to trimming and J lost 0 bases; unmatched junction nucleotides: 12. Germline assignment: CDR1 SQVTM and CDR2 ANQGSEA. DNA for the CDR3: TGCAGCGCCCTGAATAGCGGGAGGTCGAGCTCCTACGAGCAGTACTTC. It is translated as CSALNSGRSSSYEQYF.

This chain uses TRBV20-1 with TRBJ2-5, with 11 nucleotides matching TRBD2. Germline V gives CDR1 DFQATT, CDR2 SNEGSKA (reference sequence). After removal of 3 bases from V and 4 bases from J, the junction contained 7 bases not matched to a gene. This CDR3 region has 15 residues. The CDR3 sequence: CSASGIAGGPETQYF. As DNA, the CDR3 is TGCAGTGCTAGTGGAATAGCGGGGGGGCCAGAGACCCAGTACTTC.

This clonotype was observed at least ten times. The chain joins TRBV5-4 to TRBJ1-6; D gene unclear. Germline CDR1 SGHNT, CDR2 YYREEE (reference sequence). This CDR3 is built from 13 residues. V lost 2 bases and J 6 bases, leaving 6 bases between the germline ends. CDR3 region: CASSLGPNSPLHF. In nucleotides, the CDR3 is TGTGCCAGCAGCTTAGGGCCTAATTCACCCCTCCACTTT. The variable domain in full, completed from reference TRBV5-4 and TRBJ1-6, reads ETGVTQSPTHLIKTRGQQVTLRCSSQSGHNTVSWYQQALGQGPQFIFQYYREEENGRGNFPPRFSGLQFPNYSSELNVNALELDDSALYLCASSLGPNSPLHFGNGTRLTVT.

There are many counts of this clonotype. CDR3 in amino acids: CASKPGGRPNQPQHF. The CDR3 nucleotides are TGTGCCAGCAAACCTGGGGGACGGCCTAATCAGCCCCAGCATTTT. V usage is TRBV7-9 and J usage is TRBJ1-5; D possibly corresponds to TRBD1 (5 bases). The CDR3 length is 15 residues. V shed 7 bases and J shed 4 bases, with 17 bases lying between them. Germline V gives CDR1 SEHNR, CDR2 FQNEAQ (reference sequence).

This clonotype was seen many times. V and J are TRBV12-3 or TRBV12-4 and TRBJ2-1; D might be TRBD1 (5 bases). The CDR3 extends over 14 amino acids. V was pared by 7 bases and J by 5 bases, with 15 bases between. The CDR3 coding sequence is TGTGCCAGCATAGTTGGAACAGGAGACAATGAGCAGTTCTTC. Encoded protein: CASIVGTGDNEQFF.

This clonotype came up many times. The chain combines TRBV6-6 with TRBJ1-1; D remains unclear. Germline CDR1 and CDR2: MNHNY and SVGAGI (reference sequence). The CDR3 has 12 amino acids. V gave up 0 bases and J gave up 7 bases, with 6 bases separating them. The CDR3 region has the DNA TGTGCCAGCAGTTACTCGACCAGTGAAGCTTTCTTT. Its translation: CASSYSTSEAFF.

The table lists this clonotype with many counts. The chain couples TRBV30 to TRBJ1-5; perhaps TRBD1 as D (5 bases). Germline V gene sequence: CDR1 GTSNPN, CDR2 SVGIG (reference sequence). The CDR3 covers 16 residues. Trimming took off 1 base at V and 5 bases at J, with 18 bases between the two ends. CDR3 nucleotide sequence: TGTGCCTGGAGTGAGCCGGTACCAGGGAGGTATCAGCCCCAGCATTTT. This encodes CAWSEPVPGRYQPQHF.

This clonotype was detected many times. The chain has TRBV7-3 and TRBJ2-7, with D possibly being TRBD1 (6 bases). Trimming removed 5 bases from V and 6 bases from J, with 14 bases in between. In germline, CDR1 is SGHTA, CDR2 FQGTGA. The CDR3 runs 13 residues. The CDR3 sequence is CASSLKPRGEQYF. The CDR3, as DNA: TGTGCCAGCAGCCTTAAACCCAGGGGCGAGCAGTACTTC.

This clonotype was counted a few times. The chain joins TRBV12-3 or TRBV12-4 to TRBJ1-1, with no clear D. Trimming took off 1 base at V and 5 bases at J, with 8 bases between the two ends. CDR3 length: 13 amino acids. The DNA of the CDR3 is TGTGCCAGCAGTTTAGGGACTAGGACTGAAGCTTTCTTT. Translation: CASSLGTRTEAFF.

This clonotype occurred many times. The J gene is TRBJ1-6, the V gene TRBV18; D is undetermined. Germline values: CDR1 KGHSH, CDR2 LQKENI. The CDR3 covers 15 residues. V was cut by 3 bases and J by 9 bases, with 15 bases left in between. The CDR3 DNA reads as TGTGCCAGCTCACCCTCCCCGGACGGAGGTTCACCCCTCCACTTT. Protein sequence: CASSPSPDGGSPLHF.

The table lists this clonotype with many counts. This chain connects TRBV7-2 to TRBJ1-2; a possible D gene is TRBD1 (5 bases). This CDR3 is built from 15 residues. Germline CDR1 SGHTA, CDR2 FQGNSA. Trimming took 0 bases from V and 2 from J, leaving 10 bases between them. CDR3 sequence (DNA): TGTGCCAGCAGCTTAGCTGCCAGGGCGAACTATGGCTACACCTTC. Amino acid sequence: CASSLAARANYGYTF. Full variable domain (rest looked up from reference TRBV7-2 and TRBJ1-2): GAGVSQSPSNKVTEKGKDVELRCDPISGHTALYWYRQSLGQGLEFLIYFQGNSAPDKSGLPSDRFSAERTGGSVSTLTIQRTQQEDSAVYLCASSLAARANYGYTFGSGTRLTVV.

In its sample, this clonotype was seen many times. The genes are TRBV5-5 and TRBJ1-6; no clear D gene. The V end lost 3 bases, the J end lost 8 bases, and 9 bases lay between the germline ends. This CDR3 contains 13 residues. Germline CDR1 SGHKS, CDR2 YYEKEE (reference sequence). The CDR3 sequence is CASSSTADSPLHF. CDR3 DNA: TGTGCCAGCAGCTCTACAGCAGATTCACCCCTCCACTTT. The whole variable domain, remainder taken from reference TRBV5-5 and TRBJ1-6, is DAGVTQSPTHLIKTRGQQVTLRCSPISGHKSVSWYQQVLGQGPQFIFQYYEKEERGRGNFPDRFSARQFPNYSSELNVNALLLGDSALYLCASSSTADSPLHFGNGTRLTVT.

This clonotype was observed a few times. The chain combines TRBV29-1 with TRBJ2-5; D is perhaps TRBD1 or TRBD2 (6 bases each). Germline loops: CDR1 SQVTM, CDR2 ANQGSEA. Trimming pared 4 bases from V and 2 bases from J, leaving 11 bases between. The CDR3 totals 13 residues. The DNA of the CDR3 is TGCAGCGTTGCCAGGGGAGGACAAGAGACCCAGTACTTC. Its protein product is CSVARGGQETQYF.

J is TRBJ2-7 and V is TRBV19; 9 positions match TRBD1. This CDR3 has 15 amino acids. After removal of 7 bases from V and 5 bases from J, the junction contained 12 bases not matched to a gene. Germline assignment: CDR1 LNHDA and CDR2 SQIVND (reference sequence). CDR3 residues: CASTSRGTGWHEQYF. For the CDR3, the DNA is TGTGCCAGTACCTCTCGCGGGACAGGGTGGCACGAGCAGTACTTC.

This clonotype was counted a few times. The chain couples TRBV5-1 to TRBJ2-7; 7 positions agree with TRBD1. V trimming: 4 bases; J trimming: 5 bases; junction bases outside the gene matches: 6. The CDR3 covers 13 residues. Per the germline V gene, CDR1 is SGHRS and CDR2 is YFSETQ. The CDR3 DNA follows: TGCGCCAGCAGCCACGGGACAGAAAACGAGCAGTACTTC. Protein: CASSHGTENEQYF.